Each of the 32 T cell receptor beta chains below was sequenced from the same sample in a study of shared clonotypes between healthy human individuals. TCRdb keeps only in-frame clones here, not all; method: immunoSEQ multiplex PCR. The sample includes roughly 2.1 million clones, just over 90% seen only once; the top ten take about 1.8%. Only CD45RO-negative cells positively selected for CCR7 counted as naive CD8 cells, so terminally differentiated effector memory CD45RA+ cells were excluded. The sample comprised naive CD8+ T cells from PBMCs. The receptors here all came from a man younger than 35 in good health. Some clones in this sample may be carry-over from other donors' samples.

This sequence joins TRBV15 and TRBJ2-1; 14 bases are a match to TRBD2. The trim removed 7 bases at V and 7 bases at J, leaving 9 bases unmatched. Germline V lookup: CDR1 LNHNV, CDR2 YYDKDF (reference sequence). This CDR3 is built from 16 residues. CDR3 residues: CATTIGTSGSRNEQFF. In DNA form, the CDR3 reads TGTGCCACCACCATCGGGACTAGCGGGAGTAGGAATGAGCAGTTCTTC.

J is TRBJ2-7 and V is TRBV6-1; D might be TRBD2 (6 bases). The ends were cut back, 6 bases at V and 5 bases at J, with 20 bases in the middle. From germline, CDR1 is MNHNS and CDR2 SASEGT. The CDR3 covers 15 residues. The CDR3 bases are TGTGCCAGCAGCGATCTCCGGGACTCGGGGGACGAGCAGTACTTC. This gives the protein CASSDLRDSGDEQYF.

This chain links TRBV28 with TRBJ1-5, with unresolved D. CDR3 length equals 15 residues. The V end was cut by 6 bases, the J end by 0 bases, with 12 bases between. Germline CDR1 is MDHEN and CDR2 is SYDVKM. This chain's CDR3 is CASSSKKYSNQPQHF. CDR3 DNA sequence: TGTGCCAGCAGCAGCAAGAAATATAGCAATCAGCCCCAGCATTTT.

The J gene is TRBJ2-7, the V gene TRBV4-1; TRBD2 is a possible D gene (5 bases). The CDR3 covers 15 residues. The germline gives CDR1 MGHRA, CDR2 YSYEKL. With 1 base removed from V and 0 bases from J, the gap between germline ends came to 10 bases. The CDR3 reads CASSQGPSGSYEQYF. The CDR3 coding sequence is TGCGCCAGCAGCCAAGGGCCGAGCGGCTCCTACGAGCAGTACTTC.

The chain links TRBV6-6 to TRBJ2-7, with D possibly called TRBD1 or TRBD2 (5 bases each). The CDR3 sequence is 15 residues long. Looked up from germline, CDR1 is MNHNY and CDR2 is SVGAGI (reference sequence). Trimming removed 0 bases from V and 0 bases from J, with 9 bases in between. CDR3 amino acids: CASSYSGESSYEQYF. The CDR3 bases are TGTGCCAGCAGTTACTCAGGGGAGAGCTCCTACGAGCAGTACTTC.

Regarding this clone: Other DNA sequences in the same sample also yield this CDR3. The V and J genes are TRBV27 and TRBJ2-4; D is uncertain. Trimming took 3 bases from V and 1 from J, leaving 7 bases between them. Germline lookup yields CDR1 MNHEY and CDR2 SMNVEV (reference sequence). The CDR3 runs to 14 residues. This CDR3 reads CASSLVGAKNIQYF. CDR3 nucleotides: TGTGCCAGCAGTTTGGTAGGGGCCAAAAACATTCAGTACTTC.

The rearrangement joins TRBV29-1 to TRBJ2-1, with D hard to call. Germline values: CDR1 SQVTM, CDR2 ANQGSEA. The CDR3 covers 12 residues. V lost 1 base and J 7 bases, leaving 8 bases between the germline ends. The DNA of the CDR3 is TGCAGCGTTGAAGTGGCGAGTAATGAGCAGTTCTTC. Its translation: CSVEVASNEQFF.

The chain recombines TRBV27 with TRBJ2-7; 9 bases map to TRBD1. V was pared by 4 bases and J by 4 bases, with 8 bases of the junction left unmatched. The CDR3 consists of 15 residues. Per germline, CDR1 MNHEY and CDR2 SMNVEV (reference sequence). Written as DNA, the CDR3 is TGTGCCAGCAGTTCCCACGGGACAGGGCTATACGAGCAGTACTTC. It is translated as CASSSHGTGLYEQYF.

The chain uses TRBV30 and TRBJ1-2; no reliable D call. The CDR3 is 10 amino acids. In germline, CDR1 is GTSNPN, CDR2 SVGIG (reference sequence). V lost 8 bases, J lost 3 bases, and 7 bases lay in between. The CDR3 DNA is TGTGCCGGGGAGGACTATGGCTACACCTTC. Its translation: CAGEDYGYTF.

This sequence joins TRBV11-2 and TRBJ2-2, with 10 bases that match TRBD1. The junction had 8 bases not matched to a gene; V was cut back by 1 base and J by 0 bases. CDR1 SGHAT and CDR2 FQNNGV come from the germline V gene. The CDR3 covers 19 residues. The DNA of the CDR3 is TGTGCCAGCAGCTTAGGGGTAGGGACAGGGGATCCGAACACCGGGGAGCTGTTTTTT. It translates to CASSLGVGTGDPNTGELFF.

J is TRBJ2-5 and V is TRBV19, with unresolved D. Germline CDR1 and CDR2: LNHDA and SQIVND (reference sequence). This CDR3 is built from 14 residues. Trimming left V 3 bases short and J 5 bases short, with 13 bases between. Here the CDR3 reads CASSMAPGPETQYF. The CDR3, as DNA: TGTGCCAGTAGTATGGCCCCCGGTCCCGAGACCCAGTACTTC.

The CDR3 coding sequence is TGTGCCAGCAGTTCAGACAGGGAGAAGTACCAAGAGACCCAGTACTTC. Translated: CASSSDREKYQETQYF. This chain uses TRBV28 with TRBJ2-5; 7 nucleotides align to TRBD1. This CDR3 comprises 16 residues. V lost 4 bases and J lost 0; bases outside the gene matches: 8. Germline CDR1 MDHEN, CDR2 SYDVKM.

The J gene is TRBJ2-7, the V gene TRBV27; TRBD2 matches 9 bases. V lost 2 bases, J lost 6 bases, and 11 bases stayed unmatched. The CDR3 totals 16 residues. Germline V lookup: CDR1 MNHEY, CDR2 SMNVEV (reference sequence). CDR3: CASSLRREGLSREQYF. CDR3 in DNA: TGTGCCAGCAGTTTACGGCGGGAGGGCCTATCCCGCGAGCAGTACTTC.

The genes are TRBV7-9 and TRBJ2-2, with D tentatively TRBD1 (6 bases). Germline V gives CDR1 SEHNR, CDR2 FQNEAQ (reference sequence). This CDR3 contains 15 residues. Trimming stripped 4 bases from V and 3 bases from J, with 12 bases between. The CDR3 spells CASSSTGIHTGELFF. The CDR3 DNA sequence: TGTGCCAGCAGCTCAACAGGGATCCACACCGGGGAGCTGTTTTTT.

This clone showed up just once. The rearrangement links TRBV7-3 to TRBJ2-1, with 10 bases lining up with TRBD2. The CDR3 is made up of 17 amino acids. The V segment lost 3 bases and the J segment 1 base; nucleotides outside the gene matches: 6. Germline assignment: CDR1 SGHTA and CDR2 FQGTGA. The CDR3 nucleotides are TGTGCCAGCAGCTTCCTAGCGGGAGATCCGTCCTACAATGAGCAGTTCTTC. Protein sequence: CASSFLAGDPSYNEQFF.

V is TRBV6-6 and J is TRBJ2-1; D is possibly TRBD1 (6 bases). Germline CDR1 is MNHNY and CDR2 is SVGAGI (reference sequence). The CDR3 spans 15 residues. V was trimmed by 2 bases and J by 6 bases, leaving 14 bases between them. The CDR3: CASSYREQGSNEQFF. For the CDR3, the DNA is TGTGCCAGCAGTTACCGAGAACAGGGTTCCAATGAGCAGTTCTTC.

The V and J genes are TRBV4-2 and TRBJ2-2; D call uncertain. This CDR3 has 15 amino acids. Germline V gene data show CDR1 as LGHNA and CDR2 as YNFKEQ. Trimming removed 2 bases at V and 5 bases at J, with 12 bases between. The CDR3 nucleotides read TGTGCCAGCAGCCAAAATTTAGGAGCGACCGGGGAGCTGTTTTTT. It translates to CASSQNLGATGELFF.

This chain uses TRBV7-9 with TRBJ2-4; TRBD1 matches 9 bases. CDR1 SEHNR and CDR2 FQNEAQ come from the germline V gene (reference sequence). The trim removed 5 bases at V and 5 bases at J, leaving 4 bases unmatched. The CDR3 covers 14 residues. As DNA, the CDR3 is TGTGCCAGCAGCCCGGGACAGGGAGAAAACATTCAGTACTTC. Translating gives CASSPGQGENIQYF.

The sample holds one count of this clone. Other DNA variants within this sample encode the same CDR3. The chain employs TRBV27 and TRBJ1-5; 8 bases agree with TRBD1. J gave up 2 bases and V 4 bases, and 4 bases lay outside the gene matches. In germline, CDR1 is MNHEY, CDR2 SMNVEV (reference sequence). The CDR3 runs 15 residues. DNA of the CDR3: TGTGCCAGCAGTTCCCTGGACAGGGGCAATCAGCCCCAGCATTTT. Its protein is CASSSLDRGNQPQHF.

Worth noting for this clone: One end of the junction does not line up with germline, which may come from a read error. J is TRBJ2-7 and V is TRBV4-3; D gene ambiguous. The germline V gene encodes CDR1 LGHNA and CDR2 YSLEER. The CDR3 contains 12 residues. DNA of the CDR3: TGCACCAGCAGCCAAGACCGGGACGAGCAGTACTTC. Encoded protein: CTSSQDRDEQYF.

The rearrangement links TRBV7-9 to TRBJ1-1; D is unresolved. Germline CDR1 and CDR2: SEHNR and FQNEAQ (reference sequence). This CDR3 has 14 residues. Trimming left V 0 bases short and J 1 base short, with 6 bases between. The CDR3 coding sequence is TGTGCCAGCAGCTTAGCGCCTAAGAACACTGAAGCTTTCTTT. It yields the protein CASSLAPKNTEAFF.

The chain uses TRBV11-3 and TRBJ2-2; D is uncertain. The V gene lost 5 bases and the J gene lost 5 bases, with 12 bases spanning the gap. This CDR3 has 14 residues. Looked up from germline, CDR1 is SGHNT and CDR2 is YENEEA. CDR3 nucleotide sequence: TGTGCCAGCAGCCCACAACATGGGACCGGGGAGCTGTTTTTT. Its protein product is CASSPQHGTGELFF.

The rearrangement uses TRBV4-1 and TRBJ1-1; tentatively, D is TRBD1 (5 bases). Per the germline V gene, CDR1 is MGHRA and CDR2 is YSYEKL. V lost 4 bases and J lost 0, with 12 bases in between. The length of the CDR3 is 15 residues. CDR3 residues: CASSLGGGMNTEAFF. In DNA, the CDR3 is TGCGCCAGCAGCCTCGGGGGAGGGATGAACACTGAAGCTTTCTTT.

This clone appeared a single time. The chain recombines TRBV30 with TRBJ2-1; 7 positions agree with TRBD2. Germline V gene data show CDR1 as GTSNPN and CDR2 as SVGIG (reference sequence). Unmatched junction bases numbered 12, after V lost 0 bases and J lost 7 bases. The CDR3 is 16 residues long. The CDR3 coding sequence is TGTGCCTGGAGTGTAGGTGGGACTACGGATCTGAATGAGCAGTTCTTC. It yields the protein CAWSVGGTTDLNEQFF.

The chain carries TRBV9 and TRBJ1-4; the D is unclear. Trimming pared 4 bases from V and 8 bases from J, leaving 15 bases between. The CDR3 extends over 14 amino acids. Germline V gene data show CDR1 as SGDLS and CDR2 as YYNGEE. The DNA of the CDR3 is TGTGCCAGCAGCCCGGGAAGGTTGGAGGAAAAACTGTTTTTT. Amino acids: CASSPGRLEEKLFF.

The chain recombines TRBV10-3 with TRBJ2-7, with D perhaps matching TRBD2 (6 bases). The CDR3 length is 14 residues. Trimming shortened V by 2 bases and J by 2 bases, and 10 bases separated the two germline ends. Germline assignment: CDR1 ENHRY and CDR2 SYGVKD. CDR3 in DNA: TGTGCCATCAGTGAGGTGGGGGGTACCTACGAGCAGTACTTC. As protein: CAISEVGGTYEQYF.

The V and J genes are TRBV7-9 and TRBJ2-4; TRBD1 matches 8 bases. The junction had 11 bases not matched to a gene; V was cut back by 2 bases and J by 2 bases. Germline loops: CDR1 SEHNR, CDR2 FQNEAQ (reference sequence). The CDR3 runs to 18 residues. The CDR3 spells CASSLLQGEIGTKNIQYF. CDR3 coding DNA: TGTGCCAGCAGCTTATTACAGGGGGAAATCGGGACCAAAAACATTCAGTACTTC.

This chain uses TRBV5-1 with TRBJ1-2; D remains unclear. The CDR3 extends over 15 amino acids. Germline values: CDR1 SGHRS, CDR2 YFSETQ. V dropped 4 bases and J dropped 2 bases, with 15 bases sitting between them. For the CDR3, the DNA is TGCGCCAGCAGCCTTGTGGGGAAGGAGAACTATGGCTACACCTTC. Encoded protein: CASSLVGKENYGYTF. Filled out from reference TRBV5-1 and TRBJ1-2, the complete variable domain reads KAGVTQTPRYLIKTRGQQVTLSCSPISGHRSVSWYQQTPGQGLQFLFEYFSETQRNKGNFPGRFSGRQFSNSRSEMNVSTLELGDSALYLCASSLVGKENYGYTFGSGTRLTVV.

Written as DNA, the CDR3 is TGTGCCAGCAGTTTAGACCGAGAAGGAGGGTCCCCCCCCTACGAGCAGTACTTC. It yields the protein CASSLDREGGSPPYEQYF. This rearrangement joins TRBV27 to TRBJ2-7; a possible D gene is TRBD2 (6 bases). This CDR3 contains 18 residues. Per germline, CDR1 MNHEY and CDR2 SMNVEV (reference sequence). Trimming pared 2 bases from V and 2 bases from J, leaving 22 bases between.

The V and J genes are TRBV11-1 and TRBJ2-7, with D perhaps matching TRBD2 (6 bases). V lost 3 bases, J lost 2 bases, and 14 bases lay in between. Germline V CDR1 and CDR2: SGHAT, FQDESV (reference sequence). The CDR3 contains 15 residues. The CDR3 DNA follows: TGTGCCAGCAGCTTCCTGGAGGGTATCCCCTACGAGCAGTACTTC. Protein sequence: CASSFLEGIPYEQYF.

The CDR3 DNA reads as TGTGCCAGTAGTACGGGGACCCAGCCCCAGCATTTT. It specifies CASSTGTQPQHF. The chain has TRBV19 and TRBJ1-5; possibly TRBD1 for D (5 bases). The CDR3 spans 12 residues. Germline CDR1 LNHDA, CDR2 SQIVND (reference sequence). Trimming removed 4 bases from V and 7 bases from J, with 8 bases in between. The variable domain in full, with the rest retrieved from reference TRBV19 and TRBJ1-5, is DGGITQSPKYLFRKEGQNVTLSCEQNLNHDAMYWYRQDPGQGLRLIYYSQIVNDFQKGDIAEGYSVSREKKESFPLTVTSAQKNPTAFYLCASSTGTQPQHFGDGTRLSIL.

The J gene is TRBJ1-1, the V gene TRBV19; a weak D match, TRBD1 (6 bases). The germline V and J ends were trimmed by 3 bases and 11 bases, with 19 bases remaining between them. Germline V lookup: CDR1 LNHDA, CDR2 SQIVND (reference sequence). CDR3 size: 14 residues. Here the CDR3 reads CASSMVGAFMEAFF. CDR3 bases: TGTGCCAGTAGTATGGTGGGGGCGTTTATGGAGGCTTTCTTT.